Only one count was recorded for the clone carrying this T cell receptor beta chain. What it binds is unknown. These data come from a study of beta chain features in type 1 diabetes. At the level of the study: The patient and healthy donor groups were comparable for age, gender and cell yields. Study-wide points: Moderate but significant shortening of TCRB CDR3s was recorded in all four CD4+ subsets from Type 1 diabetes patients.

Every participating donor gave one draw, a heparinised blood sample averaging approximately 110 mL. Sorting gave populations that all exceeded 98% purity. Germline loops: CDR1 MNHNY, CDR2 SVGAGI (reference sequence). With 6 bases removed from V and 3 bases from J, the gap between germline ends came to 16 bases. The CDR3 consists of 15 residues. Expressed TCRB transcripts were sequenced because the entire RNA isolate underwent reverse transcription. Mean read depth for naive, central memory and regulatory T cell samples was several million reads. The assay was immunoSEQ multiplex PCR, and TCRdb's table has in-frame clones only and misses some. The sample consists of under 350,000 clones, 24% of them appearing once.

The source of this sequence is a woman in her 30s with type 1 diabetes. This sequence joins TRBV6-6 and TRBJ2-3; D unresolved. Material: naive CD4+ T cells from blood. DNA for the CDR3: TGTGCCAGCAGAGCGCTGCCTCTCAATACAGATACGCAGTATTTT. Encoded protein: CASRALPLNTDTQYF.